A selection of T cell receptor beta chains follows, all from one sample in a study of T cell repertoires in cytomegalovirus infection. Using its own MiXCR run on the reads, TCRdb lists one record per CDR3 protein. The sample lists more than 250,000 distinct CDR3 sequences; roughly an eighth were seen once. The sequencing sample was made of PBMCs. These receptors originate from a human donor in good health (CMV status not recorded). Some clones in this sample may be carry-over from other donors' samples. The CDR3 runs from the conserved cysteine through the conserved F or W. Fields, in order: J gene, D gene, V gene, CDR3 length, clone size, CDR3 protein, CDR3 DNA. A D gene is named only where the DNA matches it firmly. Size is omitted from some rows. Given values are once, few, many or a class for expanded clones.

TRBJ1-4 - TRBV7-2 14 many CASSFRGGNEKLFF TGTGCCAGCAGCTTTCGGGGGGGGAATGAAAAACTGTTTTTT
TRBJ2-3 TRBD1 TRBV5-1 15 few CASSLGQGIPDTQYF TGCGCCAGCAGCTTGGGACAGGGGATACCAGATACGCAGTATTTT
TRBJ1-2 - TRBV20-1 15 - CSASGWAVPNYGYTF TGCAGTGCTAGCGGATGGGCCGTACCTAACTATGGCTACACCTTC
TRBJ2-1 - TRBV7-3 14 - CASSPTPGYNEQFF TGTGCCAGCAGCCCTACCCCGGGCTACAATGAGCAGTTCTTC
TRBJ2-4 - TRBV2 14 - CASSAGRVPNIQYF TGTGCCAGCAGTGCGGGCAGGGTTCCAAACATTCAGTACTTC
TRBJ1-1 - TRBV7-6 16 many CASTPVGRVGNTEAFF TGTGCCAGCACTCCAGTCGGGCGGGTGGGCAACACTGAAGCTTTCTTT
TRBJ1-5 - TRBV20-1 13 - CSALRRENQPQHF TGCAGTGCTCTCCGACGGGAGAATCAGCCCCAGCATTTT
TRBJ1-1 - TRBV12-3/TRBV12-4 12 - CASSPRHTEAFF TGTGCCAGCAGTCCCCGCCACACTGAAGCTTTCTTT
TRBJ2-7 - TRBV5-1 15 few CASSLGVSGPYEQYF TGCGCCAGCAGCTTGGGGGTTTCAGGTCCCTACGAGCAGTACTTC
TRBJ1-5 - TRBV28 12 many CASSTLSQPQHF TGTGCCAGCAGTACCCTAAGTCAGCCCCAGCATTTT
TRBJ2-2 - TRBV6-5 18 many CASTRTGGGLSGTGELFF TGTGCCAGCACCCGAACAGGGGGGGGACTCTCGGGGACCGGGGAGCTGTTTTTT
TRBJ2-7 - TRBV7-2 15 many CASSTSGATTYEQYF TGTGCCAGCAGCACATCCGGGGCGACCACGTACGAGCAGTACTTC
TRBJ2-2 - TRBV6-8 15 few CASRLPGLSSGELFF TGTGCCAGCAGATTACCGGGACTCTCATCCGGGGAGCTGTTTTTT
TRBJ2-2 TRBD2 TRBV4-1 14 many CASRDRGEAGELFF TGCGCCAGCAGAGACCGGGGGGAAGCCGGGGAGCTGTTTTTT
TRBJ1-5 - TRBV2 14 - CASRETSSNQPQHF TGTGCCAGCAGGGAAACATCGAGCAATCAGCCCCAGCATTTT
TRBJ1-5 - TRBV5-6 15 - CASSSDTAGNQPQHF TGTGCCAGCAGCTCTGACACGGCGGGCAATCAGCCCCAGCATTTT